This T cell receptor beta chain was sequenced during a study of Ad26.COV2.S vaccination and SARS-CoV-2 variants. Background on the study: In the study, Ad26.COV2.S was injected intramuscularly once, or twice 56 days apart.

The treatment here: about 20 received Ad26.COV2.S at low or high dose, single or two shots; 5 received placebo; per-sample allocation not given. Specimen acquisition occurred on day 63 following the initial vaccine or placebo injection. The study's findings and limits: Spike-specific CD8+ and CD4+ T cell responses reportedly showed substantial breadth after vaccination. For non-spike TCRs, breadth in vaccine recipients resembled that in placebo recipients. Total T cell responses may have been underestimated by the TCR breadth and depth analyses.

As concerns this clone: Its antigen is currently unknown.

Produced via immunoSEQ multiplex PCR; TCRdb's table is partial and in-frame only. Counted here are about 420,000 clones, roughly 90% occurring once; the ten biggest clones make up 3.6%. This specimen was peripheral blood, taken in a trial of Ad26.COV2.S vaccine versus placebo. The TCR was taken from a person aged 18-60 years who received the Ad26.COV2.S COVID-19 vaccine or a placebo.

The CDR3 nucleotides are TGCAGTGCTCGTGTTTCTTCTAGCACAGATACGCAGTATTTT. Translating gives CSARVSSSTDTQYF. V and J are TRBV20-1 and TRBJ2-3; D uncertain. V lost 5 bases to trimming and J lost 0 bases, with 12 bases between them. This CDR3 comprises 14 residues. In germline, CDR1 is DFQATT, CDR2 SNEGSKA (reference sequence).